The rows below give T cell receptor beta chains drawn from one sample of a study of cytomegalovirus exposure and HLA in healthy donors. TCRdb's table, derived via immunoSEQ multiplex PCR, lists solely in-frame clones and lacks some. The sample totals over 100,000 clones; its top ten clones hold approximately 3.7%. The sample comprised PBMCs. Receptors originate from a man between 25 and 39 years old in good health and CMV-seronegative. The CDR3 runs from the conserved cysteine through the conserved F or W. A D gene is named only where the DNA matches it firmly.

V	D	J	DNA	CDR3
TRBV5-1	.	TRBJ2-1	TGCGCCAGCAGCTTGCTATCGGGGGGCCCGAACAATGAGCAGTTCTTC	CASSLLSGGPNNEQFF
TRBV6-1	.	TRBJ2-5	TGTGCCAGCAGGGCCCCCAAAGCTAGGGAGACCCAGTACTTC	CASRAPKARETQYF
TRBV7-8	.	TRBJ1-2	TGTGCCAGCAGCCCCAGCAGGGTCGGCTACACCTTC	CASSPSRVGYTF
TRBV7-2	.	TRBJ2-3	TGTGCCAGCAGTCAACTTGCGCAGTATTTT	CASSQLAQYF
TRBV23-1	TRBD2	TRBJ2-2	TGCGCCCGGGGGGGGAGGAGCACCGGGGAGCTGTTTTTT	CARGGRSTGELFF
TRBV18	TRBD1	TRBJ1-2	TGTGCCAGCTCACCACCGGGGACAGGGAGAAAAAGCTACACCTTC	CASSPPGTGRKSYTF
TRBV18	.	TRBJ1-5	TGTGCCAGCTCCCTTTCGAATCAGCCCCAGCATTTT	CASSLSNQPQHF
TRBV7-3	.	TRBJ2-7	TGTGCCAGCAGCCGCGGGACGCTCGACGAGCAGTACTTC	CASSRGTLDEQYF
TRBV14	.	TRBJ2-1	TGTGCCAGCAGCCAAGACATGTGGCACGAGCAGTTCTTC	CASSQDMWHEQFF
TRBV11-3	TRBD1	TRBJ1-3	TGTGCCAGCAGCCAAGGGGGACAGAGAGGAAACACCATATATTTT	CASSQGGQRGNTIYF
TRBV27	.	TRBJ2-7	TGTGCCAGCAGAAGTCTATACTACGAGCAGTACTTC	CASRSLYYEQYF
TRBV5-1	TRBD1	TRBJ2-2	TGCGCCAGCAGCCTCCGACAGGGCACGAACACCGGGGAGCTGTTTTTT	CASSLRQGTNTGELFF
TRBV4-1	TRBD1	TRBJ2-5	TGCGCCAGCAGCTCCCCGGGACAGAGTCTAGAGACCCAGTACTTC	CASSSPGQSLETQYF
TRBV27	.	TRBJ2-7	TGTGCCAGCAGTCCTACCAGGGGGGAGCAGGGCGAGCAGTACTTC	CASSPTRGEQGEQYF
TRBV18	TRBD1	TRBJ2-3	TGTGCCAGCTCACCGATGACAGGGAGTCCAGATACGCAGTATTTT	CASSPMTGSPDTQYF